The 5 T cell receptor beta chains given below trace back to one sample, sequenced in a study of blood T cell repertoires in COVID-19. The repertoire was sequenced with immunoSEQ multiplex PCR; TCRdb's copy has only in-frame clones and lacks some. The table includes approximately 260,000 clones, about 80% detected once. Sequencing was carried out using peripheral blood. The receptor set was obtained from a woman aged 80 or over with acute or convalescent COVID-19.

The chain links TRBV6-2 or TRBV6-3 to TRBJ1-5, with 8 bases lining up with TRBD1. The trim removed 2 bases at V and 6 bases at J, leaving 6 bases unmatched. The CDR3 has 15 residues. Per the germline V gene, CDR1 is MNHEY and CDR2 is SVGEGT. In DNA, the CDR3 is TGTGCCAGCAGTTACGGGACAGGATCGGGTCAGCCCCAGCATTTT. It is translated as CASSYGTGSGQPQHF.

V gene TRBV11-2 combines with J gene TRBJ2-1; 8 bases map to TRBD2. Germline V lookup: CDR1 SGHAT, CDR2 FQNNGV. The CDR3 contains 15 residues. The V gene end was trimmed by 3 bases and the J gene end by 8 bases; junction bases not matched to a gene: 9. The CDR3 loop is CASSLGGGPSDEQFF. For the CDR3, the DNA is TGTGCCAGCAGCTTGGGCGGGGGGCCTAGCGATGAGCAGTTCTTC.

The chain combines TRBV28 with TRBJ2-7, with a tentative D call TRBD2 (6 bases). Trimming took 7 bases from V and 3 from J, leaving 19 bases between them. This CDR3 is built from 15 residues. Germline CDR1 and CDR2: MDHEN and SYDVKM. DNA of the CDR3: TGTGCCAGCACCTCCATAAAGGCGGGGCACTACGAGCAGTACTTC. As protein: CASTSIKAGHYEQYF.

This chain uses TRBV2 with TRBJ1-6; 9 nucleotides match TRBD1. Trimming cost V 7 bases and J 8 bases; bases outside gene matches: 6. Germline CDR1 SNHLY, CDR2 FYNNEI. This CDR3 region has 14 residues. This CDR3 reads CASIRQGDHSPLHF. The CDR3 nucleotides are TGTGCCAGCATCCGACAGGGGGACCATTCACCCCTCCACTTT.

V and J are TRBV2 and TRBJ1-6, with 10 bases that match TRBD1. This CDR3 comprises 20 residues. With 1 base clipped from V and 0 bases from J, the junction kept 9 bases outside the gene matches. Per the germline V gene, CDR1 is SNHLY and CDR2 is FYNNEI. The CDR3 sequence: CASSEGTGGRKSSYNSPLHF. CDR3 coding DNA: TGTGCCAGCAGTGAAGGGACAGGGGGAAGGAAGAGCTCCTATAATTCACCCCTCCACTTT.